Below, 29 T cell receptor beta chains from the same sample are listed, as sequenced in a study of graft-versus-host responses after intestinal transplantation. For these TCRs, the target antigens are not known. TCRdb's table, derived via immunoSEQ multiplex PCR, lists solely in-frame clones and lacks some. The repertoire includes around 110,000 clones, just over 90% of them detected once, and roughly 0.24% sits in the top ten. Sequencing was performed on unstimulated CD4+ T cells sorted from spleen or lymph node cells, taken before transplant. The receptors stem from a human donor who was the organ donor for an intestinal transplant.

The V call is TRBV7-3, the J call TRBJ2-3, with D perhaps being TRBD1 or TRBD2 (9 bases each). V was clipped by 5 bases and J by 4 bases, with 22 bases between them. Germline-derived CDR1 and CDR2 are SGHTA and FQGTGA. The CDR3 has 17 amino acids. The CDR3 bases are TGTGCCAGCAGCCCCAGCGGGGGGACAGGGTTGCCAGATACGCAGTATTTT. Protein product: CASSPSGGTGLPDTQYF.

The chain has TRBV4-2 and TRBJ2-2, with a tentative D call TRBD1 (6 bases). The V end was cut by 4 bases, the J end by 3 bases, with 9 bases between. CDR1 is LGHNA and CDR2 is YNFKEQ in the germline V gene. The CDR3 length is 14 residues. The CDR3 nucleotides are TGTGCCAGCAGCCCCGAGGGGGACACCGGGGAGCTGTTTTTT. Translating it yields CASSPEGDTGELFF.

The chain is built from TRBV5-1 and TRBJ2-7, with TRBD1 matching over 10 bases. Per germline, CDR1 SGHRS and CDR2 YFSETQ. This CDR3 has 15 residues. Unmatched junction bases numbered 7, after V lost 5 bases and J lost 2 bases. CDR3: CASSSPGTGAYEQYF. The CDR3, as DNA: TGCGCCAGCAGTTCTCCCGGGACAGGGGCCTACGAGCAGTACTTC.

The chain recombines TRBV11-3 with TRBJ2-3; weak D call: TRBD1 (6 bases). In germline, CDR1 is SGHNT, CDR2 YENEEA. This CDR3 is 13 amino acids long. Trimming shortened V by 0 bases and J by 8 bases, and 9 bases separated the two germline ends. Written as DNA, the CDR3 is TGTGCCAGCAGCTTAGATCAAGGGGGTACGCAGTATTTT. As protein: CASSLDQGGTQYF.

V and J are TRBV6-1 and TRBJ1-2; the match to TRBD1 covers 7 bases. CDR3 length: 12 amino acids. Germline V lookup: CDR1 MNHNS, CDR2 SASEGT. The junction had 2 bases not matched to a gene; V was cut back by 3 bases and J by 7 bases. CDR3 protein: CASSEGTVGYTF. The DNA for the CDR3 is TGTGCCAGCAGTGAGGGGACAGTTGGCTACACCTTC.

The V and J genes are TRBV4-1 and TRBJ1-2, with 7 bases identical to TRBD1. The CDR3 has 12 amino acids. Germline V gene lookup returns CDR1 MGHRA and CDR2 YSYEKL. V was clipped by 1 base and J by 7 bases; unmatched bases: 0. The CDR3 region has the DNA TGCGCCAGCAGCCAAGGGGACAGTGGCTACACCTTC. The encoded protein is CASSQGDSGYTF.

This chain links TRBV20-1 with TRBJ1-2; the D is unclear. Trimming took off 5 bases at V and 8 bases at J, with 12 bases between the two ends. Germline values: CDR1 DFQATT, CDR2 SNEGSKA (reference sequence). The CDR3 is made up of 11 amino acids. This CDR3 is CSAYGKTGYTF. CDR3 sequence (DNA): TGCAGTGCTTATGGAAAGACCGGCTACACCTTC.

This chain uses TRBV7-9 with TRBJ1-2, with D hard to call. V was clipped by 5 bases and J by 8 bases, with 21 bases between them. Germline loops: CDR1 SEHNR, CDR2 FQNEAQ (reference sequence). The length of the CDR3 is 15 residues. CDR3 coding DNA: TGTGCCAGCAGCCGACCAGTTAGGGCCATGAGGGGCTACACCTTC. Translated, it gives CASSRPVRAMRGYTF.

The genes are TRBV6-1 and TRBJ1-5; D is possibly TRBD1 (5 bases). V shed 7 bases and J shed 5 bases, with 15 bases lying between them. Per the germline V gene, CDR1 is MNHNS and CDR2 is SASEGT. This CDR3 comprises 14 residues. CDR3 sequence (DNA): TGTGCCAGCACCCTCGGCAGGGCGGATCAGCCCCAGCATTTT. Amino acids: CASTLGRADQPQHF.

V is TRBV6-5 and J is TRBJ1-2; D is unclear. The CDR3 sequence is 13 residues long. V lost 0 bases and J 6 bases, leaving 8 bases between the germline ends. CDR1 MNHEY and CDR2 SVGAGI come from the germline V gene. In DNA form, the CDR3 reads TGTGCCAGCAGTTACTCACAGAGGGATGGCTACACCTTC. Amino acids: CASSYSQRDGYTF.

The rearrangement joins TRBV5-1 to TRBJ2-5; D is ambiguous. The J call may be wrong; the DNA end is better matched by TRBJ2-7. Germline lookup yields CDR1 SGHRS and CDR2 YFSETQ. The CDR3 contains 15 residues. This CDR3 is CASSLGVFANYEQYF. DNA for the CDR3: TGCGCCAGCAGCTTGGGAGTGTTTGCTAACTACGAGCAGTACTTC.

J is TRBJ2-1 and V is TRBV2; no clear D gene. Germline CDR1 is SNHLY and CDR2 is FYNNEI. The CDR3 covers 11 residues. The V end was cut by 6 bases, the J end by 10 bases, with 10 bases between. CDR3 region: CASRNVEEQFF. In DNA form, the CDR3 reads TGTGCCAGCAGGAACGTGGAGGAGCAGTTCTTC.

The gene calls are TRBV6-6 and TRBJ1-1; the D is unclear. V dropped 2 bases and J dropped 1 base, with 8 bases sitting between them. Germline values: CDR1 MNHNY, CDR2 SVGAGI (reference sequence). This CDR3 region has 14 residues. The CDR3 nucleotides read TGTGCCAGCAGTTACCCGAACAAGAACACTGAAGCTTTCTTT. Protein: CASSYPNKNTEAFF.

V is TRBV15 and J is TRBJ2-7, with no clear D. The CDR3 consists of 14 residues. V was clipped by 1 base and J by 0 bases, with 7 bases between them. Germline CDR1 and CDR2: LNHNV and YYDKDF (reference sequence). The CDR3 DNA is TGTGCCACCAGCAGAGCCACAGACTCCTACGAGCAGTACTTC. It codes for CATSRATDSYEQYF.

The table lists this clone with a count of one. V and J are TRBV28 and TRBJ2-7, with D perhaps matching TRBD1 or TRBD2 (5 bases each). From germline, CDR1 is MDHEN and CDR2 SYDVKM. V was clipped by 3 bases and J by 7 bases, with 22 bases between them. The CDR3 runs to 16 residues. Here the CDR3 reads CASSFMGWQGAGEQYF. The CDR3 DNA reads as TGTGCCAGCAGTTTTATGGGTTGGCAGGGAGCCGGGGAGCAGTACTTC.

This chain uses TRBV6-5 with TRBJ1-1; 7 bases align to TRBD1. In germline, CDR1 is MNHEY, CDR2 SVGAGI. This CDR3 comprises 13 residues. Losses at the gene ends were 4 bases for V and 8 bases for J; bases not matched to a gene: 7. CDR3 residues: CASSSYRGVEAFF. The CDR3 DNA sequence: TGTGCCAGCAGTTCTTACAGGGGAGTGGAAGCTTTCTTT.

The chain links TRBV6-1 to TRBJ1-1, with 7 bases matching TRBD1. Germline CDR1 reads MNHNS; CDR2 reads SASEGT. This CDR3 contains 17 residues. Trimming removed 3 bases from V and 5 bases from J; junction bases left unmatched: 15. The CDR3: CASSDQTPYRGETEAFF. CDR3 in DNA: TGTGCCAGCAGTGACCAAACACCGTACAGGGGTGAGACTGAAGCTTTCTTT.

The chain employs TRBV21-1 and TRBJ2-7; the D call of TRBD1 is as the table states it, not checked on the DNA. TRBV21-1 is an annotated pseudogene. The CDR3 spans 16 residues. In DNA, the CDR3 is TGTGCCAGCAGCAAGTGGACAGGGGGCCTCTCCTACGAGCAGTACTTC. This sequence encodes CASSKWTGGLSYEQYF.

This chain links TRBV5-1 with TRBJ2-2; 8 nucleotides match TRBD2. The CDR3 runs to 16 residues. J lost 8 bases, V lost 0 bases, and 9 bases had no gene match. Germline CDR1 is SGHRS and CDR2 is YFSETQ. The CDR3 nucleotides read TGCGCCAGCAGCTTGGCCCCAAAGCGGGAGTTGGGGGAGCTGTTTTTT. Translating gives CASSLAPKRELGELFF.

The gene calls are TRBV11-2 and TRBJ2-7, with 15 bases aligning to TRBD2. This CDR3 region has 19 residues. Trimming took 0 bases from V and 3 from J; bases not matched to a gene: 9. Per germline, CDR1 SGHAT and CDR2 FQNNGV. The CDR3 is CASSLEGLAGGLSSYEQYF. The CDR3 DNA follows: TGTGCCAGCAGCTTAGAAGGACTAGCGGGAGGGCTCAGCAGCTACGAGCAGTACTTC.

CDR3 amino acids: CASRGQEGNQPQHF. The CDR3, as DNA: TGTGCCAGCAGGGGACAGGAAGGCAATCAGCCCCAGCATTTT. The rearrangement uses TRBV6-6 and TRBJ1-5; 8 bases align to TRBD1. V trimming: 6 bases; J trimming: 2 bases; junction bases outside the gene matches: 3. The CDR3 spans 14 residues. Germline assignment: CDR1 MNHNY and CDR2 SVGAGI (reference sequence).

The genes are TRBV12-5 and TRBJ1-2; tentative D call: TRBD1 (5 bases). Looked up from germline, CDR1 is LGHNT and CDR2 is FRNRAP. There are 14 residues in the CDR3. Trimming stripped 0 bases from V and 5 bases from J, with 10 bases between. The CDR3: CASGLVPPGYGYTF. As DNA, the CDR3 is TGTGCTAGTGGTTTGGTACCCCCAGGGTATGGCTACACCTTC.

The chain uses TRBV27 and TRBJ2-2; possibly TRBD2 for D (5 bases). From germline, CDR1 is MNHEY and CDR2 SMNVEV (reference sequence). The CDR3 has 14 amino acids. V lost 3 bases and J lost 4, with 9 bases in between. CDR3 in DNA: TGTGCCAGCAGTTTCCGGGCGGGCACCGGGGAGCTGTTTTTT. Protein: CASSFRAGTGELFF.

The chain is built from TRBV7-9 and TRBJ2-3, with TRBD2 matching over 12 bases. Looked up from germline, CDR1 is SEHNR and CDR2 is FQNEAQ (reference sequence). Losses at the gene ends were 3 bases for V and 0 bases for J; bases not matched to a gene: 4. The CDR3 is 17 amino acids. The CDR3 reads CASSFPTSGRSTDTQYF. For the CDR3, the DNA is TGTGCCAGCAGCTTCCCCACTAGCGGGAGGAGCACAGATACGCAGTATTTT.

The sample holds one count of this clone. This chain links TRBV7-2 with TRBJ2-1; the D is unclear. Trimming cost V 1 base and J 10 bases, with 14 bases left between them. CDR1 and CDR2 from the germline V gene are SGHTA and FQGNSA. The CDR3 spans 14 residues. CDR3 coding DNA: TGTGCCAGCAGCTTAGAGCGCGGCGTTGGGGAGCAGTTCTTC. This codes for CASSLERGVGEQFF. Looking up the rest from reference TRBV7-2 and TRBJ2-1 gives the full variable domain: GAGVSQSPSNKVTEKGKDVELRCDPISGHTALYWYRQSLGQGLEFLIYFQGNSAPDKSGLPSDRFSAERTGGSVSTLTIQRTQQEDSAVYLCASSLERGVGEQFFGPGTRLTVL.

The genes are TRBV5-5 and TRBJ2-1; D unresolved. The CDR3 runs 13 residues. Germline loops: CDR1 SGHKS, CDR2 YYEKEE (reference sequence). V gave up 3 bases and J gave up 9 bases, with 13 bases separating them. CDR3: CASSSLVSLEQFF. The CDR3 DNA reads as TGTGCCAGCAGCTCCCTTGTATCGCTTGAGCAGTTCTTC.

The CDR3 here is CASSRQGDQPQHF. In DNA, the CDR3 is TGTGCCAGCTCGCGACAGGGGGATCAGCCCCAGCATTTT. The genes are TRBV18 and TRBJ1-5; 9 bases fit TRBD1. The junction had 2 bases not matched to a gene; V was cut back by 6 bases and J by 5 bases. CDR1 and CDR2 from the germline V gene are KGHSH and LQKENI. The CDR3 sequence is 13 residues long.

The chain uses TRBV10-2 and TRBJ2-1; 13 nucleotides line up with TRBD2. V shed 6 bases, J shed 12 bases, and the junction held 8 bases outside the gene matches. The V gene's germline CDR1 is WSHSY and CDR2 SAAADI. This CDR3 region has 14 residues. In DNA, the CDR3 is TGCGCCAGCAGATCTCCGGGACTAGCGGGACGGCAGTTCTTC. Translation: CASRSPGLAGRQFF.

The chain carries TRBV9 and TRBJ1-3; no definite D call. V shed 3 bases and J shed 7 bases, with 11 bases lying between them. The CDR3 consists of 13 residues. The germline gives CDR1 SGDLS, CDR2 YYNGEE. CDR3 in DNA: TGTGCCAGCAGCGGGACTTCGGGTAACACCATATATTTT. Residues: CASSGTSGNTIYF.